Sequencing of this T cell receptor beta chain was carried out in a study of T cell clonotyping in hematopoietic cell transplantation. Findings and limits, study-wide: Graft donor and pretransplant recipient Inverse Simpson Index values predicted broader posttransplant TCR diversity.

Here immunoSEQ multiplex PCR was the method, and the copy in TCRdb shows in-frame clones only, minus some. The sample contains approximately 50,000 clones, 86% of which appear only once. With V trimmed by 2 bases and J by 5 bases, 6 bases remained unmatched. The CDR3 has 14 residues. Germline assignment: CDR1 MDHEN and CDR2 SYDVKM. Noted time point: recipient sample about 28 days before transplant, after cytoreduction. Of note for this clone: Its antigen is not identified.

This receptor was identified in a man aged 60 to 69 with biphenotypic leukemia. Some clones in this sample may be carry-over from other donors' samples. J is TRBJ2-7 and V is TRBV28, with TRBD2 matching over 7 bases. This specimen consisted of peripheral blood mononuclear cells, obtained before stem cell transplant. The CDR3 coding sequence is TGTGCCAGCAGTTTAGTTGGCGGGAGCCACGAGCAGTACTTC. Residues: CASSLVGGSHEQYF.